One sample yielded the 4 T cell receptor beta chains listed below, sequenced in a study of CD8 T cells in Susac syndrome. cDNA came from approximately 0.5 to 1 ug RNA primed by random hexamers. TCRdb processed the immunoSEQ multiplex PCR reads anew with MiXCR; each CDR3 protein has one entry. The sample consists of roughly 250,000 distinct CDR3 sequences, around 96% of them appearing once. The sequenced material came from CD4+ T cells from PBMCs. These receptors were taken from a human donor with Susac syndrome.

Concerning this clonotype: The junction and the germline gene differ at one end; a read error may be behind it. V and J are TRBV20-1 and TRBJ2-1, with D possibly being TRBD1 (7 bases). In germline, CDR1 is DFQATT, CDR2 SNEGSKA (reference sequence). The CDR3 sequence is 16 residues long. CDR3 sequence (DNA): TGCAGTGCTAGAGATCGGGACTCCCTAAACAGGGGCGGTGTCTCCTTC. Translating it yields CSARDRDSLNRGGVSF.

This chain links TRBV4-1 with TRBJ1-2; 7 bases are shared with TRBD1. The CDR3 covers 16 residues. V gave up 3 bases and J gave up 6 bases; unmatched junction bases: 13. Germline lookup yields CDR1 MGHRA and CDR2 YSYEKL. The CDR3 is CASSQLGTAPRDGYTF. In DNA form, the CDR3 reads TGCGCCAGCAGCCAGCTAGGGACAGCTCCCCGGGATGGCTACACCTTC.

The chain recombines TRBV2 with TRBJ1-2, with no clear D. The CDR3 totals 12 residues. Trimming cost V 4 bases and J 7 bases, with 10 bases left between them. CDR1 and CDR2 from the germline V gene are SNHLY and FYNNEI. The CDR3 DNA sequence: TGTGCCAGCAGTGGGATAGTTTCTGGCTACACCTTC. Translating it yields CASSGIVSGYTF.

This clonotype came up once. J is TRBJ2-5 and V is TRBV20-1; TRBD1 agrees at 9 bases. Germline CDR1 DFQATT, CDR2 SNEGSKA (reference sequence). The CDR3 is 14 residues long. J gave up 4 bases and V 6 bases, and 9 bases lay outside the gene matches. The CDR3 spells CSADPGQGRETQYF. The CDR3 DNA is TGCAGTGCAGACCCGGGACAGGGACGAGAGACCCAGTACTTC.